This TCR beta chain was identified in a study of spatial heterogeneity in lung cancer. Study-level points and caveats: Tumoral mutation counts were tracked by counts of expanded intratumoral alpha and beta TCRs. Ubiquitous and regional expanded TCR counts correlated with ubiquitous and regional nonsynonymous mutations, respectively.

MiXCR was run by TCRdb on the 5' RACE reads, yielding one entry per CDR3 protein. This sample has 7,500 to 10,000 distinct CDR3 sequences, with 4.5% to 6% found just once. Notes on this clonotype: The target antigen is unknown.

Specified time point: sample taken at primary tumor resection. No cells were sorted before sequencing. The whole RNA sequenced was extracted from tumor, nontumor lung or frozen PBMC. Germline V gives CDR1 SNHLY, CDR2 FYNNEI. The V gene lost 9 bases and the J gene lost 5 bases, with 16 bases spanning the gap. The CDR3 has 13 amino acids. Sequenced here: lung tumor tissue, sampled at surgery. The V and J genes are TRBV2 and TRBJ1-1; D is unclear. The source of this sequence is a female donor with early-stage non-small cell lung cancer. In DNA form, the CDR3 reads TGTGCCAGTAGGGCCCGGAGTCTGACTGAAGCTTTCTTT. Its translation: CASRARSLTEAFF.